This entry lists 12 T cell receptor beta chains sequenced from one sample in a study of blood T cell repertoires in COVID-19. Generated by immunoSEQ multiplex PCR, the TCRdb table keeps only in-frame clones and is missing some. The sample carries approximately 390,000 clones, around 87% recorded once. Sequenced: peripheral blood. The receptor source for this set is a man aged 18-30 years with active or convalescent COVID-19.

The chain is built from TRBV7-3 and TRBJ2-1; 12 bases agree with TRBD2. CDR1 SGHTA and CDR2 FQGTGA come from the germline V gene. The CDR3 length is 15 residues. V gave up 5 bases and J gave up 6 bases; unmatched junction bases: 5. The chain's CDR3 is CASSPQLAGGNEQFF. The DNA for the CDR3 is TGTGCCAGCAGCCCCCAACTAGCGGGAGGCAATGAGCAGTTCTTC.

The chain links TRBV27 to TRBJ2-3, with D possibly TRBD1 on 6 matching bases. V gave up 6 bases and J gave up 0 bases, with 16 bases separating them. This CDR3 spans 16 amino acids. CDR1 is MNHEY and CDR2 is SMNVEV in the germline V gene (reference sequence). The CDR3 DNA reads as TGTGCCAGCAGGGGGGCCGGCAGAACTAGCACAGATACGCAGTATTTT. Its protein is CASRGAGRTSTDTQYF.

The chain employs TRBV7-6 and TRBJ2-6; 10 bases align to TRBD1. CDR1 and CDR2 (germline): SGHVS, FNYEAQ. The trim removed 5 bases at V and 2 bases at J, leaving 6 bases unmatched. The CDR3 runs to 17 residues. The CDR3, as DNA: TGTGCCAGCAGCCTGGGACAGGGGTATCCTGGGGCCAACGTCCTGACTTTC. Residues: CASSLGQGYPGANVLTF.

CDR3 coding DNA: TGTGCCACCATGGGAGCGGGAGGCTACGAGCAGTACTTC. Amino acid sequence: CATMGAGGYEQYF. J is TRBJ2-7 and V is TRBV21-1; the listed D gene, TRBD2, was not tested against the DNA. TRBV21-1 counts as a pseudogene. This CDR3 region has 13 residues.

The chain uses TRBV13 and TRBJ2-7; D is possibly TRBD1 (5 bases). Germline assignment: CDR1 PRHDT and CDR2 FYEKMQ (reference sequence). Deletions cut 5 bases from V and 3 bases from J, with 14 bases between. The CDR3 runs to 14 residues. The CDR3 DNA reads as TGTGCCAGCAGCCTGGGCAGGGCCCGCTACGAGCAGTACTTC. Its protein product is CASSLGRARYEQYF.

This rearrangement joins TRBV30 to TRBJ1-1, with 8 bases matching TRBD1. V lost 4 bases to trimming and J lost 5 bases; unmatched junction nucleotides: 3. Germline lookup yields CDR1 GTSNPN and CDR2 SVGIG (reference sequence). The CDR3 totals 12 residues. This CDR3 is CAWTRGRTEAFF. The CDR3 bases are TGTGCCTGGACCAGGGGGCGAACTGAAGCTTTCTTT.

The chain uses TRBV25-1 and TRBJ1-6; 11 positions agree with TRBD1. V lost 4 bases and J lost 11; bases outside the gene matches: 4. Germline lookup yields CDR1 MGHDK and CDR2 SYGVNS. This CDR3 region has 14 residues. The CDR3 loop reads CASSARTGGTPLHF. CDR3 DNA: TGTGCCAGCAGTGCCAGGACAGGGGGCACACCCCTCCACTTT.

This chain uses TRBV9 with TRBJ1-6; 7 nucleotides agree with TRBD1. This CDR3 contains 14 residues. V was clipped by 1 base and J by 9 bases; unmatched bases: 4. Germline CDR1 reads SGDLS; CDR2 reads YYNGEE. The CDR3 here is CASSVSRQGSPLHF. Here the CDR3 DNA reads TGTGCCAGCAGCGTATCCCGACAGGGTTCACCCCTCCACTTT.

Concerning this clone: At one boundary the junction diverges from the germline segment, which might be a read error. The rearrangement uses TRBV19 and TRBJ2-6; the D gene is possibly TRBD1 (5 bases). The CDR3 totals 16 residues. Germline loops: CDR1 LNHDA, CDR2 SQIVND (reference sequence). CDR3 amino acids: CASSPYILSGANVLTF. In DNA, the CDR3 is TGTGCCAGTAGTCCCTATATACTCTCTGGGGCCAACGTGCTGACTTTC.

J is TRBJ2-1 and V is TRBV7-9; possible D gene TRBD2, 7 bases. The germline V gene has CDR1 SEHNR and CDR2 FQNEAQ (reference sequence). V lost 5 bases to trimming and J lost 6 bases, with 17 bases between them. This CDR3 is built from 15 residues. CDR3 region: CASSRGASGSNEQFF. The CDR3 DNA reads TGTGCCAGCAGCCGGGGGGCTAGCGGAAGCAATGAGCAGTTCTTC.

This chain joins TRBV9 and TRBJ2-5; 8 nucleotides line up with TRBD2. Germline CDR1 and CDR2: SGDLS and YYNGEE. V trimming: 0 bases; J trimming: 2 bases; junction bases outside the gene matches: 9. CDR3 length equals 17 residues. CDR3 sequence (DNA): TGTGCCAGCAGCGTAGGTTCGTTAGCGGGGAAACAAGAGACCCAGTACTTC. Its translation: CASSVGSLAGKQETQYF. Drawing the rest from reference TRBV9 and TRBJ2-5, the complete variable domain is DSGVTQTPKHLITATGQRVTLRCSPRSGDLSVYWYQQSLDQGLQFLIQYYNGEERAKGNILERFSAQQFPDLHSELNLSSLELGDSALYFCASSVGSLAGKQETQYFGPGTRLLVL.

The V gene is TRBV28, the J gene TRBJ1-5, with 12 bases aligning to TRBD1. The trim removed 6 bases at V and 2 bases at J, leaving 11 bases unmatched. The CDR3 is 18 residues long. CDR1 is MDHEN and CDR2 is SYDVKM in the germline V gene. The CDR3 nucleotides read TGTGCCAGCAGAAACCGGGACAGGGGGCGAATGGGCAATCAGCCCCAGCATTTT. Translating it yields CASRNRDRGRMGNQPQHF.